This T cell receptor beta chain was found in a study of T cell repertoires in cytomegalovirus infection. Study-wide context: An indication of both CMV infection and matching HLA type came from public TCR beta signatures.

This clonotype was seen many times. What it binds is not known. V gave up 2 bases and J gave up 5 bases, with 7 bases separating them. The germline V gene encodes CDR1 KGHSH and CDR2 LQKENI. The CDR3 has 13 amino acids. TCRdb ran MiXCR on the reads and lists one entry per CDR3 protein. The repertoire holds a few hundred thousand distinct CDR3 sequences, with about 25% as singletons. Study-wide results and caveats: Of the TCR beta families, the public ones yielded a cumulative frequency that identified carriers of CMV plus the relevant HLA.

The rearrangement links TRBV18 to TRBJ1-5; no clear D gene. This receptor was identified in a human donor in good health (CMV status not recorded). Some clones in this sample may be carry-over from other donors' samples. Sequencing was carried out using PBMCs. The CDR3 DNA follows: TGTGCCAGCTCACCAGGGGAGGATCAGCCCCAGCATTTT. Protein sequence: CASSPGEDQPQHF.